This T cell receptor (beta chain) was profiled in a study of blood T cell repertoires in COVID-19. Data came from immunoSEQ multiplex PCR; TCRdb stores just in-frame clones and leaves some out. This repertoire shows 200,000 to 300,000 clones, around 85% found once; its top ten account for around 6.5%. This receptor was identified in a woman in her fifties or sixties with active or convalescent COVID-19. The sequenced sample consisted of peripheral blood.

The DNA for the CDR3 is TGTGCCAGCAGCCCGAGGCGTGGCGGGAGAGGGCCAGATACGCAGTATTTT. Its translation is CASSPRRGGRGPDTQYF. The chain recombines TRBV9 with TRBJ2-3; 7 nucleotides agree with TRBD2. The V gene's germline CDR1 is SGDLS and CDR2 YYNGEE. CDR3 length: 17 amino acids. V dropped 4 bases and J dropped 4; count of bases not matched to a gene: 15.